These 19 T cell receptor beta chains share one sample of origin, sequenced in a study of cytomegalovirus exposure and HLA in healthy donors. Researchers ran the PCR with 60 Vbeta and 13 Jbeta primers. Method: immunoSEQ multiplex PCR; TCRdb's copy keeps in-frame clones and lacks some. This sample contains approximately 110,000 clones. Sequencing was performed on PBMCs. Every receptor here comes from a man aged 25 to 40 in good health and CMV-seronegative.

The rearrangement uses TRBV7-2 and TRBJ2-3, with a tentative D call TRBD1 (7 bases). In germline, CDR1 is SGHTA, CDR2 FQGNSA. Trimming left V 4 bases short and J 4 bases short, with 12 bases between. The CDR3 runs 14 residues. The CDR3 bases are TGTGCCAGCAGCTCGCAGGGGGGAGCAGATACGCAGTATTTT. Protein product: CASSSQGGADTQYF. Together with reference TRBV7-2 and TRBJ2-3, the CDR3 gives the full variable domain: GAGVSQSPSNKVTEKGKDVELRCDPISGHTALYWYRQSLGQGLEFLIYFQGNSAPDKSGLPSDRFSAERTGGSVSTLTIQRTQQEDSAVYLCASSSQGGADTQYFGPGTRLTVL.

The chain is built from TRBV15 and TRBJ1-3; maybe TRBD1 (5 bases). Deletions cut 1 base from V and 0 bases from J, with 19 bases between. From germline, CDR1 is LNHNV and CDR2 YYDKDF (reference sequence). This CDR3 contains 19 residues. The CDR3 bases are TGTGCCACCAGCAGAGGGGTACCGGGACTCCAGAGCTCTGGAAACACCATATATTTT. As protein: CATSRGVPGLQSSGNTIYF.

The chain uses TRBV2 and TRBJ2-7; 7 nucleotides align to TRBD2. Germline V gives CDR1 SNHLY, CDR2 FYNNEI. The J segment lost 4 bases and the V segment lost 4 bases, leaving 10 bases of the junction unmatched. CDR3 size: 15 residues. The CDR3 sequence: CASSGVPSGGYEQYF. The CDR3 coding sequence is TGTGCCAGCAGTGGAGTCCCTAGCGGAGGTTACGAGCAGTACTTC.

The V and J genes are TRBV7-9 and TRBJ2-7, with a possible D match to TRBD1 (6 bases). The CDR3 is 15 amino acids. Per the germline V gene, CDR1 is SEHNR and CDR2 is FQNEAQ (reference sequence). The V end was cut by 5 bases, the J end by 2 bases, with 16 bases between. CDR3 loop: CASSPRTGWPYEQYF. Written as DNA, the CDR3 is TGTGCCAGCAGCCCCCGCACAGGGTGGCCCTACGAGCAGTACTTC.

The chain has TRBV28 and TRBJ1-5; D is perhaps TRBD1 (6 bases). Germline V gene lookup returns CDR1 MDHEN and CDR2 SYDVKM. Trimming left V 3 bases short and J 3 bases short, with 30 bases between. This CDR3 region has 21 residues. CDR3 DNA sequence: TGTGCCAGCAGTTTGGGATGGGGGCAGACCCAACGCCCCAACACCAATCAGCCCCAGCATTTT. It codes for CASSLGWGQTQRPNTNQPQHF.

The gene calls are TRBV5-5 and TRBJ1-5, with D perhaps matching TRBD1 (6 bases). Germline V lookup: CDR1 SGHKS, CDR2 YYEKEE (reference sequence). The germline V and J ends were trimmed by 4 bases and 3 bases, with 14 bases remaining between them. The CDR3 runs to 15 residues. The CDR3 reads CASSPATGPNQPQHF. Written as DNA, the CDR3 is TGTGCCAGCAGCCCAGCCACAGGGCCCAATCAGCCCCAGCATTTT.

The J gene is TRBJ2-1, the V gene TRBV20-1; D might be TRBD1 (5 bases). This CDR3 has 11 amino acids. Trimming took off 1 base at V and 10 bases at J, with 8 bases between the two ends. Germline CDR1 DFQATT, CDR2 SNEGSKA (reference sequence). CDR3 protein: CSARVGREQFF. CDR3 DNA sequence: TGCAGTGCTAGAGTGGGGCGGGAGCAGTTCTTC.

CDR3 in amino acids: CASGWTVIMNTEAFF. The DNA for the CDR3 is TGTGCCAGCGGCTGGACAGTGATCATGAACACTGAAGCTTTCTTT. The chain uses TRBV7-6 and TRBJ1-1, with D tentatively TRBD1 (6 bases). The CDR3 runs to 15 residues. Per germline, CDR1 SGHVS and CDR2 FNYEAQ. Trimming took 8 bases from V and 0 from J, leaving 16 bases between them.

The chain couples TRBV2 to TRBJ2-2, with D possibly being TRBD1 (8 bases). V lost 6 bases and J 7 bases, leaving 15 bases between the germline ends. The CDR3 contains 14 residues. Germline CDR1 SNHLY, CDR2 FYNNEI. Here the CDR3 reads CASSRQGRDGELFF. The CDR3 region has the DNA TGTGCCAGCAGCCGACAGGGGAGGGACGGGGAGCTGTTTTTT.

This chain uses TRBV6-5 with TRBJ2-7; 11 bases are shared with TRBD2. Germline V CDR1 and CDR2: MNHEY, SVGAGI. V trimming: 4 bases; J trimming: 7 bases; junction bases outside the gene matches: 12. This CDR3 is 16 amino acids long. The CDR3 DNA reads as TGTGCCAGCAGTTTAGACCCGGGACTAGCGGCCTTTGAGCAGTACTTC. This translates into CASSLDPGLAAFEQYF.

The chain employs TRBV5-4 and TRBJ2-7, with 7 positions matching TRBD1. Germline V gene data show CDR1 as SGHNT and CDR2 as YYREEE (reference sequence). Trimming at V came to 4 bases and at J to 9 bases, leaving 13 bases not matched to a gene. The CDR3 is 14 amino acids. The CDR3 spells CASSRAGTDISQYF. The CDR3 DNA is TGTGCCAGCAGCCGAGCCGGGACAGACATCTCGCAGTACTTC. The whole variable domain, remainder taken from reference TRBV5-4 and TRBJ2-7, is ETGVTQSPTHLIKTRGQQVTLRCSSQSGHNTVSWYQQALGQGPQFIFQYYREEENGRGNFPPRFSGLQFPNYSSELNVNALELDDSALYLCASSRAGTDISQYFGPGTRLTVT.

This chain connects TRBV5-4 to TRBJ2-7; D unresolved. V lost 2 bases and J 5 bases, leaving 5 bases between the germline ends. The CDR3 has 11 amino acids. The V gene's germline CDR1 is SGHNT and CDR2 YYREEE (reference sequence). CDR3 region: CASSFTNEQYF. The CDR3 DNA follows: TGTGCCAGCAGCTTTACTAACGAGCAGTACTTC.

This chain connects TRBV19 to TRBJ2-2, with a possible D match to TRBD2 (6 bases). The V gene lost 5 bases and the J gene lost 2 bases, with 18 bases spanning the gap. The CDR3 sequence is 17 residues long. The germline V gene has CDR1 LNHDA and CDR2 SQIVND (reference sequence). The CDR3 spells CASSAPRWGDNTGELFF. DNA of the CDR3: TGTGCCAGTAGTGCCCCCCGGTGGGGGGATAACACCGGGGAGCTGTTTTTT.

The V and J genes are TRBV11-2 and TRBJ2-3, with D perhaps TRBD2 (6 bases). CDR3 size: 15 residues. The V and J ends lost 1 base and 1 base respectively, with 9 bases between them. Germline CDR1 reads SGHAT; CDR2 reads FQNNGV. CDR3: CASSLVGGGTDTQYF. CDR3 nucleotide sequence: TGTGCCAGCAGCTTAGTTGGAGGGGGCACAGATACGCAGTATTTT.

The chain links TRBV5-1 to TRBJ2-5; 8 nucleotides agree with TRBD1. V lost 4 bases to trimming and J lost 5 bases; unmatched junction nucleotides: 7. Germline V gene lookup returns CDR1 SGHRS and CDR2 YFSETQ. The CDR3 contains 14 residues. The CDR3 reads CASSLGQVGETQYF. The CDR3 DNA reads TGCGCCAGCAGCCTGGGACAGGTAGGGGAGACCCAGTACTTC.

The rearrangement uses TRBV6-5 and TRBJ2-7; D uncertain. V lost 2 bases to trimming and J lost 5 bases, with 10 bases between them. CDR1 MNHEY and CDR2 SVGAGI come from the germline V gene. The CDR3 has 13 residues. CDR3 nucleotides: TGTGCCAGCAGTTACCCTCCCTTAAACGAGCAGTACTTC. This sequence encodes CASSYPPLNEQYF.

This chain links TRBV11-3 with TRBJ2-5; perhaps TRBD2 as D (6 bases). This CDR3 region has 14 residues. CDR1 and CDR2 from the germline V gene are SGHNT and YENEEA. V gave up 5 bases and J gave up 7 bases, with 17 bases separating them. The CDR3 loop is CASSPGEAAGTQYF. In nucleotides, the CDR3 is TGTGCCAGCAGCCCCGGGGAGGCCGCGGGGACCCAGTACTTC.

This chain uses TRBV5-1 with TRBJ2-7, with a tentative D call TRBD2 (5 bases). The CDR3 totals 13 residues. Trimming left V 1 base short and J 4 bases short, with 9 bases between. Germline V gene data show CDR1 as SGHRS and CDR2 as YFSETQ. The CDR3 reads CASSLSGLYEQYF. CDR3 nucleotides: TGCGCCAGCAGCTTGAGCGGTCTGTACGAGCAGTACTTC.

The chain has TRBV19 and TRBJ1-5, with 9 nucleotides matching TRBD1. With V trimmed by 3 bases and J by 7 bases, 7 bases remained unmatched. The length of the CDR3 is 15 residues. Germline CDR1 reads LNHDA; CDR2 reads SQIVND (reference sequence). The CDR3 spells CASSMMTGGHQPQHF. The CDR3 coding sequence is TGTGCCAGTAGTATGATGACAGGGGGGCACCAGCCCCAGCATTTT.